The rows below give T cell receptor beta chains drawn from one sample of a study of cytotoxic CD8 clonotypes in ibrutinib-treated CLL. TCRdb keeps only in-frame clones here, not all; method: immunoSEQ multiplex PCR. The sample lists around 250,000 clones; 60% to 75% were seen once. Material: PBMCs, obtained after 24 months of ibrutinib treatment. The receptors derive from a human donor with chronic lymphocytic leukemia. Each CDR3 is given without its conserved first and last residue. Only part of the rows carry a size: once, few, many, or a class if the clone is expanded.

CDR3 length | clone size | V gene | CDR3 protein
11 | - | TRBV30 | AWSWDNNQPQH
13 | - | TRBV6-5 | ASSSPAGVSYEQY
14 | once | TRBV28 | ASSFYGLGTYNEQF
11 | - | TRBV28 | ASKSDDSYGYT
14 | - | TRBV9 | ASSVDGGSSYNEQF
12 | - | TRBV7-3 | ASSPIIGTKEQF
15 | - | TRBV9 | ASSLGSGGDIDTEAF
16 | few | TRBV5-1 | ASRKLATYTSSYNEQF
12 | - | TRBV5-1 | ASSFSGRVDEQY
10 | few | TRBV6-6 | ASSFLPQPQH
11 | - | TRBV27 | ASTTGLNEKLF
12 | - | TRBV27 | ASSLTGPGYEQY
12 | - | TRBV18 | ASSPVLRGHEQY
9 | - | TRBV28 | ASPEARELF
13 | - | TRBV6-4 | ASSGGPRSYNEQF
12 | once | TRBV27 | ASSPRTDIYGYT
15 | few | TRBV4-2 | ASSQGPGQVVNTEAF
14 | - | TRBV7-9 | ASSSRATSGSNEQF
14 | - | TRBV28 | ASSLQQTSGINEQF
13 | - | TRBV28 | ASSLSGQGANEQY
10 | few | TRBV27 | ASSWTGREQY
13 | - | TRBV4-3 | ASSQRRGVYNEQF
12 | - | TRBV6-6 | ASSLDRLSYEQY
10 | - | TRBV9 | ASSDSFTEAF
11 | - | TRBV9 | ASMRDANYGYT
19 | - | TRBV4-1 | ASSQESIIGQGSSGANVLT